This TCR beta chain was retrieved from a study of cytotoxic CD8 clonotypes in ibrutinib-treated CLL. Overall study: Results showed approximately 25 partial and 2 complete responses; following median about 68 months, roughly 15 remained remitted, approximately twelve advanced.

The CDR3 sequence is 15 residues long. CDR1 is GTSNPN, CDR2 SVGIG, per germline (reference sequence). The V segment lost 4 bases and the J segment 1 base; nucleotides outside the gene matches: 10. This table comes from immunoSEQ multiplex PCR, and its TCRdb copy is limited to in-frame clones, with some not included. The sample has around 310,000 clones, approximately 80% seen once. With respect to this clone: Antigen: not known.

Notes on the study in general: Baseline levels of clonality went above those of age-matched healthy donors and moved with circulating CD8+ T-cell counts.

The chain couples TRBV30 to TRBJ2-7; 7 nucleotides line up with TRBD2. The sequences come from PBMCs, collected before ibrutinib treatment. The sequence derives from a human donor with chronic lymphocytic leukemia. The CDR3 DNA reads TGTGCCTGGATTCAGAGCGGGGCAGGTTCCTACGAGCAGTACTTC. This translates into CAWIQSGAGSYEQYF.